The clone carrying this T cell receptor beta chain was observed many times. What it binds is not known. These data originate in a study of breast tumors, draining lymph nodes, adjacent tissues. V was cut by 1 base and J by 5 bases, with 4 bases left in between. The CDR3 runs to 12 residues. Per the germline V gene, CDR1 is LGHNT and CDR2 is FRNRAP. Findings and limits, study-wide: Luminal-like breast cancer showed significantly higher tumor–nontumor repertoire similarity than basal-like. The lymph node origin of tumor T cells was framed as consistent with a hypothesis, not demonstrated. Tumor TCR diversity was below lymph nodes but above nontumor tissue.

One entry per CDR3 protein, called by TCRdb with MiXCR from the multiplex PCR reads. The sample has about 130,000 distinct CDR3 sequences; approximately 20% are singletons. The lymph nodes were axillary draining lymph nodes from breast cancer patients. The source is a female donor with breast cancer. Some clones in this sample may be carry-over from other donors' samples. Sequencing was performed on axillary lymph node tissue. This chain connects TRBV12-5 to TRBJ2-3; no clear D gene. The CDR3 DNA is TGTGCTAGTGGTTTGGGTAAAGATACGCAGTATTTT. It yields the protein CASGLGKDTQYF.